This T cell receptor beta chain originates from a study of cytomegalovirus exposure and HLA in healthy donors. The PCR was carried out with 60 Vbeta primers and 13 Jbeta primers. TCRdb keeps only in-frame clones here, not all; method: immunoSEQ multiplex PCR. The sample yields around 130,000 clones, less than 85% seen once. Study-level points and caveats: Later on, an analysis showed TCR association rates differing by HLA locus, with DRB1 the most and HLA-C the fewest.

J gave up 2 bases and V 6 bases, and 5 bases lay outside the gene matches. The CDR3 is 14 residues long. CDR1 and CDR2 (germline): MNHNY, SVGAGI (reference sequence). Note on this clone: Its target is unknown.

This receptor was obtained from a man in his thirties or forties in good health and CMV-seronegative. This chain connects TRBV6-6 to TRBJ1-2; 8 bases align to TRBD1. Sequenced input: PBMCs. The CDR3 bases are TGTGCCAGCAGATTGACAGGGGAAAACTATGGCTACACCTTC. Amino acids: CASRLTGENYGYTF.